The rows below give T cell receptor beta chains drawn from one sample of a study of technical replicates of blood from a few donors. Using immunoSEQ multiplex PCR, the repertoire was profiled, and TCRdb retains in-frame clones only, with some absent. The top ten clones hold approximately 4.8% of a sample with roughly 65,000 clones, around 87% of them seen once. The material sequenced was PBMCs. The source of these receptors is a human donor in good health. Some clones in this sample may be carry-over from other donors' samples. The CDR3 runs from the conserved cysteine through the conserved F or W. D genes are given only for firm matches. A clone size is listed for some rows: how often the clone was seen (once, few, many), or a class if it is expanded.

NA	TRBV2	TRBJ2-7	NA	TGTGCCAGCAGTGAAATATACTACGAGCAGTACTTC	CASSEIYYEQYF
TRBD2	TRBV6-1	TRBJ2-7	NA	TGTGCCAGCAGTCCCAGCGGGGAGGGACCCTACGAGCAGTACTTC	CASSPSGEGPYEQYF
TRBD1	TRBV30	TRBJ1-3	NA	TGTGCCTGGAGTGTGGGGGACAGCGGCGGAAACACCATATATTTT	CAWSVGDSGGNTIYF
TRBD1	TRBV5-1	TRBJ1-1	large	TGCGCCAGCAGCTTGGCAGGGGGGTACACTGAAGCTTTCTTT	CASSLAGGYTEAFF
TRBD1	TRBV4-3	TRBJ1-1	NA	TGCGCCAGCAGCCGACAGGGGGGCAGGAACACTGAAGCTTTCTTT	CASSRQGGRNTEAFF
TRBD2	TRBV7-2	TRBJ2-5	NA	TGTGCCAGCAGCTTTCCTAGCGGGGGGGCAATGGAGACCCAGTACTTC	CASSFPSGGAMETQYF
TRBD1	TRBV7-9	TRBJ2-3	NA	TGTGCCAGCAGTTACGGACAGGGAAGACGGGATACGCAGTATTTT	CASSYGQGRRDTQYF
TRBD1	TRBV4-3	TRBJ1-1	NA	TGCGCCAGCAGCCGGGACAGGGGGAACACTGAAGCTTTCTTT	CASSRDRGNTEAFF
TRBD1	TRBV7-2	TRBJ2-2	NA	TGTGCCAGCATTCGACAGGGGGTAACCGGGGAGCTGTTTTTT	CASIRQGVTGELFF
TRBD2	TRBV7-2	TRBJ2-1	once	TGTGCCAGCAGCTTAGCGGGAACTAGCGGGGGGTTCGATGAGCAGTTCTTC	CASSLAGTSGGFDEQFF
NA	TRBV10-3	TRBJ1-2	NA	TGTGCCATCAGTGAGGGGGGGGCGCATAACTATGGCTACACCTTC	CAISEGGAHNYGYTF
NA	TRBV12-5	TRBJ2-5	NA	TGTGCTAGTGGTTTTAGGCAGGGAAGGAAAGAGACCCAGTACTTC	CASGFRQGRKETQYF
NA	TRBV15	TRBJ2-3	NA	TGTGCCACCAGCAGAGCTAGCGCGCAGTATTTT	CATSRASAQYF
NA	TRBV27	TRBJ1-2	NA	TGTGCCAGCAGGAGTTGGACCCAGGAGGCTAACTATGGCTACACCTTC	CASRSWTQEANYGYTF
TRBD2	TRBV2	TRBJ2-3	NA	TGTGCCAGCAGGATTACTAGCGGGGGGTCCACAGATACGCAGTATTTT	CASRITSGGSTDTQYF
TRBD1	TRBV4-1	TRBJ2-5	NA	TGCGCCACCGCGACAGGGGTTGGAGAGACCCAGTACTTC	CATATGVGETQYF
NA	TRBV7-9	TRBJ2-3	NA	TGTGCCAGCAGCTCACCACCCACCAGACCAGATGGGAGGGATACGCAGTATTTT	CASSSPPTRPDGRDTQYF
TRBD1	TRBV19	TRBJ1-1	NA	TGTGCCAGTAGTACCCGGGGACAGGGCACTGAAGCTTTCTTT	CASSTRGQGTEAFF
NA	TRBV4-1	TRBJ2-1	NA	TGCGCCAGCAGCCAAGATTTGGGGGCCGGCGATGAGCAGTTCTTC	CASSQDLGAGDEQFF
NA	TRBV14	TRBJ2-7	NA	TGTGCCAGCAGCCAAGGGTGGAGGGGAGAAAGGGAGCAGTACTTC	CASSQGWRGEREQYF
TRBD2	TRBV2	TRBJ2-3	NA	TGTGCCAGCACGACTAGCGGGGGGAGCACAGATACGCAGTATTTT	CASTTSGGSTDTQYF
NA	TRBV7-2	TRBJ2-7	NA	TGTGCCAGCAGCTTAGGGGGCGGGGTACCCTACGAGCAGTACTTC	CASSLGGGVPYEQYF
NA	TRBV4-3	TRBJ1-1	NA	TGCGCCAGCAGCCAATTTGCGGGAGGGGCTGAAGCTTTCTTT	CASSQFAGGAEAFF
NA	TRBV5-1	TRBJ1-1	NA	TGCGCCAGCAGCTTTACCCTGACAGCCACCTCCACTGAAGCTTTCTTT	CASSFTLTATSTEAFF
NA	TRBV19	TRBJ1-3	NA	TGTGCCAGTAGTAAATCGTCAGCTGGAAACACCATATATTTT	CASSKSSAGNTIYF
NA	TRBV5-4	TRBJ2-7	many	TGTGCCAGCAGCTTGGACAGGGTCTCCTACGAGCAGTACTTC	CASSLDRVSYEQYF
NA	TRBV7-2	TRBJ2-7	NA	TGTGCCAGCAGTCACGGCTCCTACGAGCAGTACTTC	CASSHGSYEQYF
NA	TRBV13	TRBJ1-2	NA	TGTGCCAGCAGCCAAGGACTATTCAGGGGCTACACCTTC	CASSQGLFRGYTF